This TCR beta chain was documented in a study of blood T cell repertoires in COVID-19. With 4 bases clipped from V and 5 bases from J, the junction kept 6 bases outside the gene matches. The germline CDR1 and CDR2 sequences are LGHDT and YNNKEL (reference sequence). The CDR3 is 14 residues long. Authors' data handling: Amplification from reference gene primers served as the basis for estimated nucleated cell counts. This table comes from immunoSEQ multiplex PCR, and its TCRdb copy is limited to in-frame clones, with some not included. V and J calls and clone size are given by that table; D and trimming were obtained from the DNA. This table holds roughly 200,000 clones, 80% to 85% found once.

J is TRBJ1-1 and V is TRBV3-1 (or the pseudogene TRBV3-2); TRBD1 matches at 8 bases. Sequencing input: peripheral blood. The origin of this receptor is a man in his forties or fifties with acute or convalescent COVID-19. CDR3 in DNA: TGTGCCAGCAGCCTCGCCAGGGGGCGGACTGAAGCTTTCTTT. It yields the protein CASSLARGRTEAFF.